Presented here are 27 T cell receptor beta chains from one specimen sequenced in a study of T cell responses to AZD1222 COVID-19 vaccine. Sequenced by immunoSEQ multiplex PCR; TCRdb stores in-frame clones only, minus some. The repertoire consists of about 180,000 clones, with roughly nine tenths occurring once and the leading ten covering 1.5% to 2%. The sample consisted of peripheral blood, taken on day 0 of AZD1222 vaccination. These receptors were collected from an adult in good health.

This clone showed up just once. The V call is TRBV4-2, the J call TRBJ1-1; no firm D call. Trimming cost V 3 bases and J 1 base, with 12 bases left between them. The CDR3 is 15 residues long. Germline lookup yields CDR1 LGHNA and CDR2 YNFKEQ. The CDR3 protein is CASSQTGRANTEAFF. The CDR3 coding sequence is TGTGCCAGCAGCCAGACCGGACGAGCGAACACTGAAGCTTTCTTT.

The chain is built from TRBV10-3 and TRBJ1-5; perhaps TRBD1 as D (5 bases). CDR1 and CDR2 (germline): ENHRY, SYGVKD. Trimming took off 4 bases at V and 5 bases at J, with 9 bases between the two ends. The CDR3 totals 13 residues. CDR3 coding DNA: TGTGCCATCAGTGCGGGAGGGGATCAGCCCCAGCATTTT. Translation: CAISAGGDQPQHF.

The chain couples TRBV20-1 to TRBJ1-4; no reliable D call. Trimming pared 3 bases from V and 7 bases from J, leaving 12 bases between. Per germline, CDR1 DFQATT and CDR2 SNEGSKA (reference sequence). This CDR3 is built from 13 residues. The CDR3 coding sequence is TGCAGTGCTAGTTGGGGAGGTAGTGAAAAACTGTTTTTT. It codes for CSASWGGSEKLFF.

The chain uses TRBV5-1 and TRBJ1-6; 9 bases match TRBD1. The CDR3 extends over 15 amino acids. CDR1 is SGHRS and CDR2 is YFSETQ in the germline V gene. The V segment lost 0 bases and the J segment 9 bases; nucleotides outside the gene matches: 4. CDR3 DNA sequence: TGCGCCAGCAGCTTGGGGACAGGGGTTGGTTCACCCCTCCACTTT. Translation: CASSLGTGVGSPLHF.

This rearrangement joins TRBV28 to TRBJ2-1, with 9 bases aligning to TRBD1. The CDR3 length is 16 residues. The trim removed 5 bases at V and 7 bases at J, leaving 12 bases unmatched. The germline V gene has CDR1 MDHEN and CDR2 SYDVKM. The CDR3 DNA reads TGTGCCAGCAGTATAACCGGGACAGGGCGCACAAATGAGCAGTTCTTC. This encodes CASSITGTGRTNEQFF.

The J gene is TRBJ1-6, the V gene TRBV20-1; 9 bases map to TRBD1. Trimming at V came to 3 bases and at J to 8 bases, leaving 8 bases not matched to a gene. The germline V gene has CDR1 DFQATT and CDR2 SNEGSKA (reference sequence). The CDR3 covers 15 residues. The CDR3 DNA is TGCAGTGCTAGTTTACCGGGACAGGGAGATTCACCCCTCCACTTT. Its translation: CSASLPGQGDSPLHF.

The V call is TRBV6-6, the J call TRBJ2-7, with 9 bases aligning to TRBD2. With 4 bases clipped from V and 3 bases from J, the junction kept 10 bases outside the gene matches. The germline gives CDR1 MNHNY, CDR2 SVGAGI (reference sequence). This CDR3 has 16 amino acids. DNA of the CDR3: TGTGCCAGCAGTTCGCCGGGACTAGCAGCAGACTACGAGCAGTACTTC. This sequence encodes CASSSPGLAADYEQYF.

This clone came up once. V is TRBV7-3 and J is TRBJ1-3; 7 bases fit TRBD1. The CDR3 is 16 amino acids. V lost 7 bases, J lost 1 base, and 10 bases stayed unmatched. The germline V gene encodes CDR1 SGHTA and CDR2 FQGTGA. The CDR3 region is CASTQSKGASGNTIYF. The CDR3 coding sequence is TGTGCCAGCACCCAATCGAAGGGGGCATCTGGAAACACCATATATTTT.

The chain joins TRBV5-1 to TRBJ2-5; D is undetermined. Per germline, CDR1 SGHRS and CDR2 YFSETQ. CDR3 length equals 13 residues. Trimming left V 6 bases short and J 1 base short, with 10 bases between. The CDR3 protein is CASTLRPQETQYF. In DNA, the CDR3 is TGCGCCAGCACCCTACGCCCCCAAGAGACCCAGTACTTC.

This clone was found once. The rearrangement links TRBV6-8 to TRBJ2-7; 7 bases fit TRBD2. The CDR3 sequence is 14 residues long. J lost 4 bases, V lost 4 bases, and 7 bases had no gene match. Germline CDR1 is MNHGY and CDR2 is SAAAGT. DNA for the CDR3: TGTGCCAGCAGTTGTCGCGGGAGTTTATACGAGCAGTACTTC. This encodes CASSCRGSLYEQYF.

This chain uses TRBV30 with TRBJ1-6; the D gene is possibly TRBD1 (5 bases). Trimming took 4 bases from V and 7 from J, leaving 14 bases between them. The CDR3 has 14 amino acids. Germline lookup yields CDR1 GTSNPN and CDR2 SVGIG (reference sequence). CDR3: CAWNGAGRNSPLHF. For the CDR3, the DNA is TGTGCCTGGAATGGGGCCGGGAGAAATTCACCCCTCCACTTT.

The rearrangement uses TRBV3-1 (or the pseudogene TRBV3-2) and TRBJ2-3; D is perhaps TRBD2 (5 bases). The CDR3 covers 15 residues. The germline V gene has CDR1 LGHDT and CDR2 YNNKEL (reference sequence). Trimming took 1 base from V and 0 from J, leaving 8 bases between them. CDR3 protein: CASSQGGQSTDTQYF. The CDR3 coding sequence is TGTGCCAGCAGCCAAGGAGGGCAAAGCACAGATACGCAGTATTTT.

The chain has TRBV5-1 and TRBJ2-1; D is perhaps TRBD2 (6 bases). The CDR3 contains 11 residues. Germline assignment: CDR1 SGHRS and CDR2 YFSETQ. V was trimmed by 5 bases and J by 8 bases, leaving 8 bases between them. Here the CDR3 DNA reads TGCGCCAGCAGGACTAGTTATGAGCAGTTCTTC. Translated: CASRTSYEQFF.

This chain uses TRBV6-5 with TRBJ1-4; D might be TRBD1 (6 bases). Trimming pared 8 bases from V and 5 bases from J, leaving 15 bases between. The CDR3 sequence is 14 residues long. Germline assignment: CDR1 MNHEY and CDR2 SVGAGI. CDR3 sequence (DNA): TGTGCCAGCCGTTCCGGGACACTAAATGAAAAACTGTTTTTT. Translation gives CASRSGTLNEKLFF.

The V gene is TRBV18, the J gene TRBJ2-2; D is possibly TRBD1 or TRBD2 (6 bases each). The CDR3 length is 15 residues. CDR1 is KGHSH, CDR2 LQKENI, per germline. V was trimmed by 10 bases and J by 0 bases, leaving 15 bases between them. CDR3 amino acids: CATTTGAPNTGELFF. The DNA of the CDR3 is TGTGCCACCACAACGGGGGCCCCGAACACCGGGGAGCTGTTTTTT.

The CDR3 here is CASSYGTSNSGNTIYF. As DNA, the CDR3 is TGTGCCAGCAGTTACGGGACATCCAACTCTGGAAACACCATATATTTT. V gene TRBV6-5 combines with J gene TRBJ1-3; TRBD1 is a possible D gene (6 bases). V lost 2 bases and J lost 0, with 11 bases in between. This CDR3 has 16 amino acids. Looked up from germline, CDR1 is MNHEY and CDR2 is SVGAGI.

The rearrangement joins TRBV6-2 or TRBV6-3 to TRBJ1-1; no definite D call. Trimming left V 0 bases short and J 3 bases short, with 20 bases between. CDR3 length: 18 amino acids. CDR1 MNHEY and CDR2 SVGEGT come from the germline V gene. The CDR3 nucleotides read TGTGCCAGCAGTTACTCGATTGTGGGGATGGGATTGGACACTGAAGCTTTCTTT. Translation: CASSYSIVGMGLDTEAFF.

The CDR3 protein is CASRAGGFNTGELFF. CDR3 DNA sequence: TGTGCCAGCAGGGCAGGAGGGTTCAACACCGGGGAGCTGTTTTTT. This sequence joins TRBV2 and TRBJ2-2, with D possibly matching TRBD2 (6 bases). The germline gives CDR1 SNHLY, CDR2 FYNNEI. The CDR3 totals 15 residues. Trimming removed 6 bases at V and 2 bases at J, with 13 bases between.

Only a few counts were recorded for this clone. The chain uses TRBV20-1 and TRBJ1-5; no definite D call. The germline V gene has CDR1 DFQATT and CDR2 SNEGSKA (reference sequence). The CDR3 has 13 residues. Trimming pared 3 bases from V and 4 bases from J, leaving 10 bases between. The chain's CDR3 is CSASLGGNQPQHF. CDR3 DNA sequence: TGCAGTGCTAGTTTGGGAGGAAATCAGCCCCAGCATTTT.

The V gene is TRBV5-1, the J gene TRBJ2-2; 10 positions agree with TRBD1. The CDR3 covers 15 residues. V was clipped by 4 bases and J by 7 bases; unmatched bases: 7. Germline-derived CDR1 and CDR2 are SGHRS and YFSETQ. The CDR3 protein is CASSGRQGAVGELFF. The CDR3 DNA reads TGCGCCAGCAGCGGAAGACAGGGGGCGGTCGGGGAGCTGTTTTTT.

The chain is built from TRBV28 and TRBJ1-5, with D maybe TRBD1 (6 bases). V lost 2 bases and J 1 base, leaving 9 bases between the germline ends. Per the germline V gene, CDR1 is MDHEN and CDR2 is SYDVKM. The CDR3 sequence is 15 residues long. CDR3: CASSLRGGSNQPQHF. The CDR3 bases are TGTGCCAGCAGTTTAAGGGGGGGGAGCAATCAGCCCCAGCATTTT. Using reference TRBV28 and TRBJ1-5 for the parts outside the CDR3, the full variable domain is DVKVTQSSRYLVKRTGEKVFLECVQDMDHENMFWYRQDPGLGLRLIYFSYDVKMKEKGDIPEGYSVSREKKERFSLILESASTNQTSMYLCASSLRGGSNQPQHFGDGTRLSIL.

This clone has only one observation. The rearrangement joins TRBV29-1 to TRBJ2-3; the D gene is possibly TRBD2 (6 bases). V was clipped by 7 bases and J by 1 base, with 12 bases between them. This CDR3 comprises 13 residues. The germline V gene has CDR1 SQVTM and CDR2 ANQGSEA. The DNA for the CDR3 is TGCAGCGAAGGGAGGCGGGGCACAGATACGCAGTATTTT. Its translation: CSEGRRGTDTQYF.

The CDR3 DNA sequence: TGTGCCACCAGGGGGCGTTTGGGAGGAGAGACCCAGTACTTC. Its protein product is CATRGRLGGETQYF. The genes are TRBV28 and TRBJ2-5; TRBD1 agrees at 8 bases. The V gene's germline CDR1 is MDHEN and CDR2 SYDVKM. After removal of 10 bases from V and 4 bases from J, the junction contained 11 bases not matched to a gene. This CDR3 region has 14 residues.

The V call is TRBV28, the J call TRBJ2-1; 7 bases agree with TRBD1. Germline V gene data show CDR1 as MDHEN and CDR2 as SYDVKM. CDR3 length equals 15 residues. V gave up 6 bases and J gave up 2 bases; unmatched junction bases: 7. The CDR3 DNA follows: TGTGCCAGCAGGCAGGGGGACGGTACCTACAATGAGCAGTTCTTC. Protein sequence: CASRQGDGTYNEQFF.

The chain has TRBV3-1 (or the pseudogene TRBV3-2) and TRBJ2-5; weak D call: TRBD1 (5 bases). The CDR3 extends over 15 amino acids. Trimming took 5 bases from V and 7 from J, leaving 20 bases between them. Germline loops: CDR1 LGHDT, CDR2 YNNKEL (reference sequence). The chain's CDR3 is CASSAPVTSTGTQYF. The CDR3 bases are TGTGCCAGCAGCGCTCCGGTGACTTCCACAGGGACCCAGTACTTC.

The chain employs TRBV3-1 (or the pseudogene TRBV3-2) and TRBJ2-6; D is unclear. The CDR3 totals 16 residues. From germline, CDR1 is LGHDT and CDR2 YNNKEL (reference sequence). V lost 4 bases, J lost 0 bases, and 10 bases lay in between. The CDR3 nucleotides read TGTGCCAGCAGCCGCCTACTCCCCTCTGGGGCCAACGTCCTGACTTTC. It is translated as CASSRLLPSGANVLTF.

The chain joins TRBV29-1 to TRBJ1-2; D possibly corresponds to TRBD1 (6 bases). From germline, CDR1 is SQVTM and CDR2 ANQGSEA. V shed 5 bases and J shed 1 base, with 8 bases lying between them. This CDR3 comprises 12 residues. CDR3 loop: CSVQQGNYGYTF. The CDR3 nucleotides read TGCAGCGTTCAACAGGGTAACTATGGCTACACCTTC.